These 14 T cell receptor beta chains originate from one sample sequenced in a study of cytomegalovirus exposure and HLA in healthy donors. Primers included in the PCR were 60 Vbeta and 13 Jbeta primers. Here immunoSEQ multiplex PCR was the method, and the copy in TCRdb shows in-frame clones only, minus some. Among about 98,000 clones listed, approximately 74% were seen once. Sequencing was carried out using PBMCs. All receptors derive from a male donor in good health and CMV-seronegative.

The chain is built from TRBV21-1 and TRBJ1-2; the table assigns TRBD1, which was not confirmed against the DNA. TRBV21-1 is a listed pseudogene. There are 13 residues in the CDR3. This chain's CDR3 is CASSKGMGDGYTF. The CDR3 DNA follows: TGTGCCAGCAGCAAAGGAATGGGCGATGGCTACACCTTC.

As regards this clone: The sample holds other DNA sequences that translate to the same CDR3. The chain recombines TRBV9 with TRBJ2-7, with 10 bases matching TRBD1. CDR3 length equals 15 residues. The ends lost 0 bases at V and 2 bases at J; junction bases unmatched: 2. The germline CDR1 and CDR2 sequences are SGDLS and YYNGEE. Written as DNA, the CDR3 is TGTGCCAGCAGCGTAGGGACAGGGGGGCCCTACGAGCAGTACTTC. It specifies CASSVGTGGPYEQYF.

This clone was picked up one time. The V and J genes are TRBV6-1 and TRBJ2-7, with D perhaps matching TRBD2 (5 bases). Germline loops: CDR1 MNHNS, CDR2 SASEGT. The V end was cut by 6 bases, the J end by 6 bases, with 12 bases between. The CDR3 is made up of 12 amino acids. In nucleotides, the CDR3 is TGTGCCAGCAGGGACTTGGGAAGCGAGCAGTACTTC. This gives the protein CASRDLGSEQYF.

The count of this clone is one. This chain connects TRBV7-8 to TRBJ1-5; no definite D call. The V gene's germline CDR1 is SGHVS and CDR2 FQNEAQ. The CDR3 loop spans 17 amino acids. Trimming took off 0 bases at V and 9 bases at J, with 21 bases between the two ends. CDR3 region: CASSLAASAGSSSPQHF. The CDR3 DNA follows: TGTGCCAGCAGCTTAGCCGCCTCAGCGGGCAGTTCGTCGCCCCAGCATTTT.

The chain employs TRBV7-9 and TRBJ2-7; possible D gene TRBD1, 5 bases. The CDR3 is 14 residues long. The V end was cut by 4 bases, the J end by 2 bases, with 12 bases between. Germline V gene sequence: CDR1 SEHNR, CDR2 FQNEAQ (reference sequence). The CDR3 region has the DNA TGTGCCAGCAGCTACGTAGGGGCGCCCTACGAGCAGTACTTC. Its translation is CASSYVGAPYEQYF.

The CDR3 loop is CASSSSGTGGTKYF. The CDR3 bases are TGTGCCAGCAGCTCTTCCGGGACAGGGGGCACGAAGTACTTC. This chain joins TRBV7-9 and TRBJ2-7; TRBD1 matches at 12 bases. The ends lost 4 bases at V and 11 bases at J; junction bases unmatched: 9. This CDR3 region has 14 residues. CDR1 and CDR2 from the germline V gene are SEHNR and FQNEAQ (reference sequence).

The chain joins TRBV19 to TRBJ2-5; 7 nucleotides align to TRBD2. This CDR3 contains 17 residues. With V trimmed by 3 bases and J by 5 bases, 15 bases remained unmatched. Germline values: CDR1 LNHDA, CDR2 SQIVND (reference sequence). CDR3 sequence (DNA): TGTGCCAGTAGTATTCGGCCTAGCGGAACCCCAGGGGAGACCCAGTACTTC. This sequence encodes CASSIRPSGTPGETQYF.

This chain links TRBV27 with TRBJ1-1; TRBD1 matches at 9 bases. J lost 2 bases, V lost 6 bases, and 7 bases had no gene match. Germline lookup yields CDR1 MNHEY and CDR2 SMNVEV (reference sequence). The CDR3 covers 15 residues. Written as DNA, the CDR3 is TGTGCCAGCAGACCCGGACAGGGGATAAACACTGAAGCTTTCTTT. It yields the protein CASRPGQGINTEAFF.

This clone occurred once. As DNA, the CDR3 is TGTGCCAGCAGTTACCAGGGGGACAGGGGGGATTCACCCCTCCACTTT. Encoded protein: CASSYQGDRGDSPLHF. The chain links TRBV6-5 to TRBJ1-6, with 11 nucleotides matching TRBD1. Germline V lookup: CDR1 MNHEY, CDR2 SVGAGI. The CDR3 has 16 amino acids. The J segment lost 8 bases and the V segment lost 2 bases, leaving 5 bases of the junction unmatched.

The gene calls are TRBV7-6 and TRBJ2-1; TRBD1 is a possible D gene (5 bases). Germline V lookup: CDR1 SGHVS, CDR2 FNYEAQ. Trimming pared 1 base from V and 8 bases from J, leaving 15 bases between. The CDR3 length is 15 residues. CDR3 nucleotides: TGTGCCAGCAGCTTAGTGGAGAATCAGGGCCATGAGCAGTTCTTC. This gives the protein CASSLVENQGHEQFF.

This clone appeared a single time. CDR3 residues: CSVGQGSYEQYF. The CDR3 nucleotides read TGCAGCGTCGGACAGGGCTCATACGAGCAGTACTTC. The chain carries TRBV29-1 and TRBJ2-7; 8 bases are shared with TRBD1. V was pared by 6 bases and J by 4 bases, with 5 bases of the junction left unmatched. The CDR3 extends over 12 amino acids. Per germline, CDR1 SQVTM and CDR2 ANQGSEA.

This clone was observed a few times. This chain connects TRBV15 to TRBJ1-5; no reliable D call. CDR1 and CDR2 (germline): LNHNV, YYDKDF (reference sequence). CDR3 length equals 15 residues. Trimming took 3 bases from V and 2 from J, leaving 11 bases between them. CDR3 sequence (DNA): TGTGCCACCAGCAGCGGGGAGTTGGGCAATCAGCCCCAGCATTTT. Its protein is CATSSGELGNQPQHF.

This clone was observed a single time. This rearrangement joins TRBV5-5 to TRBJ2-7, with 7 nucleotides matching TRBD1. This CDR3 has 16 residues. With V trimmed by 4 bases and J by 7 bases, 17 bases remained unmatched. Germline CDR1 is SGHKS and CDR2 is YYEKEE (reference sequence). CDR3 sequence: CASSPLTGTVVEEQYF. CDR3 sequence (DNA): TGTGCCAGCAGCCCCCTAACCGGGACAGTGGTCGAGGAGCAGTACTTC.

This clone has only a few counts. The chain joins TRBV30 to TRBJ1-4; weak D call: TRBD1 (6 bases). Germline CDR1 is GTSNPN and CDR2 is SVGIG (reference sequence). The CDR3 is made up of 13 amino acids. The CDR3 spells CARDGGRGGKLFF. CDR3 DNA: TGTGCTAGGGACGGGGGGCGCGGTGGAAAACTGTTTTTT.